This TCR beta chain was sequenced in a study of cytomegalovirus exposure and HLA in healthy donors. At the level of the study: The platform used for the roughly 130 validation repertoires matched that of the approximately 620 first-cohort repertoires, a later analysis reported.

Per the germline V gene, CDR1 is KGHSH and CDR2 is LQKENI. V dropped 1 base and J dropped 8 bases, with 27 bases sitting between them. The CDR3 sequence is 18 residues long. General study results and limits: Listed as cytomegalovirus-associated were 150 or so TCR beta chains. Most TCR sequences were seen very rarely across donors, but some public TCRs occurred in many.

The repertoire was sequenced with immunoSEQ multiplex PCR; TCRdb's copy has only in-frame clones and lacks some. The profile covers some 99,000 clones, with 88% appearing a single time and 2% to 2.5% taken by the ten largest. As concerns this clone: What it binds is unknown.

This clonotype originated in a woman in her late teens or twenties in good health and CMV-seronegative. J is TRBJ2-7 and V is TRBV18; a weak D match, TRBD2 (5 bases). Input material: PBMCs. The CDR3 region is CASSPLAYGEMASTKQYF. The CDR3 DNA reads as TGTGCCAGCTCACCACTAGCCTACGGGGAGATGGCCTCTACGAAGCAGTACTTC.